Following are 4 T cell receptor beta chains from one sample sequenced in a study of blood T cell repertoires in COVID-19. The method was immunoSEQ multiplex PCR; TCRdb's version includes in-frame clones alone and lacks a portion of them. Of under 150,000 clones in the sample, approximately 80% were seen once. Sequencing was performed on PBMCs or T cells enriched from blood (not recorded which). The source of these receptors is a man in his fifties or sixties in a cohort exposed to, infected with or recovered from COVID-19 (not recorded which).

V usage is TRBV28 and J usage is TRBJ1-2; 10 bases align to TRBD1. Germline V CDR1 and CDR2: MDHEN, SYDVKM. Germline trimming cut 5 bases from V and 0 bases from J; bases unmatched to any gene: 18. The CDR3 extends over 20 amino acids. CDR3: CASSSFATGDRGSPNYGYTF. CDR3 nucleotides: TGTGCCAGCAGTAGTTTCGCGACCGGGGACAGGGGAAGCCCTAACTATGGCTACACCTTC.

The rearrangement joins TRBV27 to TRBJ2-2; D gene unclear. V gave up 6 bases and J gave up 0 bases, with 11 bases separating them. Germline CDR1 MNHEY, CDR2 SMNVEV (reference sequence). CDR3 length: 15 residues. The CDR3 spells CASRRYGANTGELFF. DNA for the CDR3: TGTGCCAGCAGGCGATATGGAGCGAACACCGGGGAGCTGTTTTTT.

The chain carries TRBV6-6 and TRBJ2-7; 8 bases are shared with TRBD2. Germline loops: CDR1 MNHNY, CDR2 SVGAGI (reference sequence). The CDR3 is 12 amino acids. V gave up 8 bases and J gave up 5 bases; unmatched junction bases: 5. CDR3 residues: CASRRGVHEQYF. The CDR3 DNA sequence: TGTGCCAGCCGGCGGGGGGTCCACGAGCAGTACTTC.

This chain connects TRBV11-2 to TRBJ2-7; 8 bases fit TRBD2. After removal of 6 bases from V and 3 bases from J, the junction contained 10 bases not matched to a gene. CDR1 and CDR2 (germline): SGHAT, FQNNGV. The CDR3 consists of 15 residues. CDR3 sequence (DNA): TGTGCCAGCAGTTTTAATAGCGGGGAACTCTACGAGCAGTACTTC. This gives the protein CASSFNSGELYEQYF.